The source of this T cell receptor (beta chain) is a study of blood T cell repertoires in COVID-19. In the study overall: Researchers got acute and convalescent COVID-19 samples from the United States, Italy and Spain. T cells, B-cell-depleted T cells, or PBMCs supplied cDNA or gDNA.

The method was immunoSEQ multiplex PCR; TCRdb's version includes in-frame clones alone and lacks a portion of them. The sample contains more than 110,000 clones, approximately 79% of which appear only once. The length of the CDR3 is 14 residues. CDR1 and CDR2 (germline): SGHNT, YENEEA. V was cut by 5 bases and J by 8 bases, with 13 bases left in between. This study enrolled people aged about 18 to 90 from roughly 24 US geographic areas. Participant-reported clinical history was the basis for cohort assignment. The sequence derives from a woman aged 45 to 65 who had recovered from COVID-19. The chain carries TRBV11-3 and TRBJ1-6; D not certain. Sequenced: PBMCs or T cells enriched from blood (not recorded which). The CDR3 region is CASSAGGVDSPLHF. In DNA form, the CDR3 reads TGTGCCAGCAGCGCGGGTGGTGTCGATTCACCCCTCCACTTT.